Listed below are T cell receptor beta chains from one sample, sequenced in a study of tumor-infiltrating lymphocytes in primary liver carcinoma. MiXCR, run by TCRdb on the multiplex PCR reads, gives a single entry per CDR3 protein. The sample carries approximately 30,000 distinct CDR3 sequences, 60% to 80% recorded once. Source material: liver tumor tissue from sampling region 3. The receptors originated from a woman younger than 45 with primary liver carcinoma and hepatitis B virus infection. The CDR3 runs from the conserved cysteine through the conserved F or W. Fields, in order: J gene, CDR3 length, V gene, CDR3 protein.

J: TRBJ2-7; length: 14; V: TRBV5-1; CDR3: CASSSIMGQDEQYF
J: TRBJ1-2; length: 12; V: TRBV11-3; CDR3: CACSPTTAAIYF
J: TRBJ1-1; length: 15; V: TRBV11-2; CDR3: CASSLDQGAGTEAFF
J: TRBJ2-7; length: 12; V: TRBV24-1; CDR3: CASSGGSYEHYF
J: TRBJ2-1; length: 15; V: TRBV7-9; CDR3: CVSSLGTSGGTEQFF
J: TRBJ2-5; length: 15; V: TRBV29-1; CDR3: CGVEAGRGVRETHYF
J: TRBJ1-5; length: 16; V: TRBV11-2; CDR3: CASSLYFGASNKPQHF
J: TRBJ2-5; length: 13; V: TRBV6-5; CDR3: CASRIDRGLTQCF
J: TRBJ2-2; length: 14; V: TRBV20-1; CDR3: CSARQHLNTGELFF
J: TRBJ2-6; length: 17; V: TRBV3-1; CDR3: CASNQDGGYSGANVLTF
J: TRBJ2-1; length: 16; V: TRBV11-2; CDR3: CASSRWTSRLENEQFF
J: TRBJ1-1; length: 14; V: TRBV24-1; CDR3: CATSSGTGSTEAFF
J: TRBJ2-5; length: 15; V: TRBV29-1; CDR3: CNVEGATGEQETQYF
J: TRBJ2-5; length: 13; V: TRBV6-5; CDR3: CASTPAGTRTQYF
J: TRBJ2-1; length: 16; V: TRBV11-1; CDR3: CASSLGGERWGIEQFF
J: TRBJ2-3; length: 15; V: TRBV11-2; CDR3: CASSPVERGGDTQYF
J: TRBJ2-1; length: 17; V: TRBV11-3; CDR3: CASSLGSGSARYDEQFF
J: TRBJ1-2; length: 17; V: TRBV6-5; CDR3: CASSPYRTGESPNGYTF
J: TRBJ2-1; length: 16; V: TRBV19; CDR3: CASSPSSGGGYNEQFF
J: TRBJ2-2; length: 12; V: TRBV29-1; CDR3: CSVRWGAGELFF
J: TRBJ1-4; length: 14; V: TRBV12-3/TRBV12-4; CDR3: CASSLGGLVEKLFF
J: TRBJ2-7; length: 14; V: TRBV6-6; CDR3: CATQIGVGPYEQYF
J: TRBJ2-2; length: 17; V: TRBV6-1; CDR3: CASTLGLAGGRTGELFF
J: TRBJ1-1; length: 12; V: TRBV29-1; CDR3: CRIETGSTEAFF
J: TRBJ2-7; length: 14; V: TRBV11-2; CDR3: CASSFPRGGGEQYF
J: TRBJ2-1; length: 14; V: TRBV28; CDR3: CARSRARGLNEQSF
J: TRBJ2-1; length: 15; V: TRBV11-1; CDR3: CASAHSGPSYNEQFF
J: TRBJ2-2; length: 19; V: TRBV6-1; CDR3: CVSSETLPGCAANIGELFF
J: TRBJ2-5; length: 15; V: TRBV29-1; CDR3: CSVETRRRVRETQCF
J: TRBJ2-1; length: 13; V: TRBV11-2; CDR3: CASSLGLNNEHFF
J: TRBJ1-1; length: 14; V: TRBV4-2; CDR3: CASSQVGGRDVAFF
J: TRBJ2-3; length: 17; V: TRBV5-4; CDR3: CASSIDGHPPPTDMQYF
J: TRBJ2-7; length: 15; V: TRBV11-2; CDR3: CISTIGRTATYVQYF
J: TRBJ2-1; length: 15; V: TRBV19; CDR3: CASNVPRGGSNEQFF
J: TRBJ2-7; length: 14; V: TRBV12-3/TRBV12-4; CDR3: CASRKTVGEIKQYF
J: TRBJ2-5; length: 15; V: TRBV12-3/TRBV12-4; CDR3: CASNTYPVSEETQYF
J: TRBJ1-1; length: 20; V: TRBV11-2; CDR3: CANNARDRGRKRWSITEAFF
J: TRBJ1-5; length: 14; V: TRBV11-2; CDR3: CANSLGTGVQRQHF
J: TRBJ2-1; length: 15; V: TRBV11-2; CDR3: CVSNLERGSIGEQFF
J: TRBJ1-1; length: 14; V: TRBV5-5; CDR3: CASSFAALNTEAFF
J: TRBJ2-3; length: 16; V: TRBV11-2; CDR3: CAISRTRQGRLDTQYF
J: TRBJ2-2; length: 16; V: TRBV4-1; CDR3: CASSHGALGNTGELFF
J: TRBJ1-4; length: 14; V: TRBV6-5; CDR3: CASSRGTTNEKLLF
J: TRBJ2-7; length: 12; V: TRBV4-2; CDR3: CASSQEVRKQYF
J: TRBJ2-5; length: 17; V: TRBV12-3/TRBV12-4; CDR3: CASIRLAGGPRVDDQYF
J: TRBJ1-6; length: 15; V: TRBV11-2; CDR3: CDSSLETGGNSPLHF
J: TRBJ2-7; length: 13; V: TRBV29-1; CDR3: CSVEWQGADEQYF
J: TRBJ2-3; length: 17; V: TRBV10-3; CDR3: CAISGTERGSWTDTQYF
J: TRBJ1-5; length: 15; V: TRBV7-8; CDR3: CASSLLATGGKSQHF
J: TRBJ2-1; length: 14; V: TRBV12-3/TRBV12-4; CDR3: CASSLTGGPSEQFF
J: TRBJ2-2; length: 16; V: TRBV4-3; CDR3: CARSQGAGTLTGELFF
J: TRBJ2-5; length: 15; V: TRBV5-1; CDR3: CASSPGPREEETQYF
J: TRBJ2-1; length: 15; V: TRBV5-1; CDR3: CASSLDGGRENEQFF
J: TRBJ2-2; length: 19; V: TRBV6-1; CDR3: CASSETHPGGAANTGELFF